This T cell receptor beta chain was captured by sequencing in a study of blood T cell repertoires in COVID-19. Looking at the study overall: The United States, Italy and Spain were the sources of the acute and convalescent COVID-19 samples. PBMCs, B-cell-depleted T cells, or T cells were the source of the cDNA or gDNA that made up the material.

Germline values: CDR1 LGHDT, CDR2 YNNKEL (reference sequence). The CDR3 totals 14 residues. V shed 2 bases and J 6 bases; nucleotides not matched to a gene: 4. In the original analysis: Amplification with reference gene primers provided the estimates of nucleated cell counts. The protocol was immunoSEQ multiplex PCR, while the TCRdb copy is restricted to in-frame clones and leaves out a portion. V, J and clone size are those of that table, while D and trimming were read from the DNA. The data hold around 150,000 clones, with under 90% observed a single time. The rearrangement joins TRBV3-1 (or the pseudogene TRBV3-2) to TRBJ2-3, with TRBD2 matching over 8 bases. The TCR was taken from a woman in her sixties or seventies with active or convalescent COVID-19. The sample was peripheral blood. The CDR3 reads CASSQWTSPDTQYF. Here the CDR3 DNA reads TGTGCCAGCAGCCAATGGACTAGCCCGGATACGCAGTATTTT.